This TCR beta chain is from a study of shared clonotypes between healthy human individuals. Study-wide findings and caveats: Some naive CD4 clonotypes, around 4.7%, turned up in common across several donors.

Concerning this clone itself: The antigen is unknown.

Produced via immunoSEQ multiplex PCR; TCRdb's table is partial and in-frame only. The sample includes around 2.3 million clones, roughly 95% of them seen just once. This CDR3 contains 13 residues. Per germline, CDR1 SEHNR and CDR2 FQNEAQ (reference sequence). The junction had 6 bases not matched to a gene; V was cut back by 10 bases and J by 0 bases. The sequenced sample consisted of naive CD4+ T cells sorted from blood. The subset is: CD45RA+ positively selected. The rearrangement links TRBV7-9 to TRBJ2-7; 7 bases match TRBD1. This TCR derives from a young man in good health. In nucleotides, the CDR3 is TGTGCCACCACCGGGACAGCCTCCTACGAGCAGTACTTC. It yields the protein CATTGTASYEQYF.